The clone carrying this T cell receptor (beta chain) has only one observation. Its antigen is undetermined. Here immunoSEQ multiplex PCR was the method, and the copy in TCRdb shows in-frame clones only, minus some. The data show 180,000 or so clones, with around nine tenths seen just once and 25% to 30% held by the top ten. The CDR3 consists of 15 residues. Per the germline V gene, CDR1 is SGHTA and CDR2 is FQGTGA. V was shortened by 0 bases and J by 2 bases, with 11 bases between the two germline ends. The data stem from a study of T cell responses to AZD1222 COVID-19 vaccine. Findings and limits, study-wide: Repertoire sampling was restricted to post-peak T cell response timepoints.

The receptor comes from an adult who received the AZD1222 COVID-19 vaccine. The chain links TRBV7-3 to TRBJ2-7, with a possible D match to TRBD1 (6 bases). The sequenced sample was peripheral blood, obtained 28 days after the second AZD1222 dose. The CDR3, as DNA: TGTGCCAGCAGCTTAACCTCGACAGGCACCTACGAGCAGTACTTC. Its translation: CASSLTSTGTYEQYF. The entire variable domain, with the rest obtained from reference TRBV7-3 and TRBJ2-7, is as follows: GAGVSQTPSNKVTEKGKYVELRCDPISGHTALYWYRQSLGQGPEFLIYFQGTGAADDSGLPNDRFFAVRPEGSVSTLKIQRTERGDSAVYLCASSLTSTGTYEQYFGPGTRLTVT.